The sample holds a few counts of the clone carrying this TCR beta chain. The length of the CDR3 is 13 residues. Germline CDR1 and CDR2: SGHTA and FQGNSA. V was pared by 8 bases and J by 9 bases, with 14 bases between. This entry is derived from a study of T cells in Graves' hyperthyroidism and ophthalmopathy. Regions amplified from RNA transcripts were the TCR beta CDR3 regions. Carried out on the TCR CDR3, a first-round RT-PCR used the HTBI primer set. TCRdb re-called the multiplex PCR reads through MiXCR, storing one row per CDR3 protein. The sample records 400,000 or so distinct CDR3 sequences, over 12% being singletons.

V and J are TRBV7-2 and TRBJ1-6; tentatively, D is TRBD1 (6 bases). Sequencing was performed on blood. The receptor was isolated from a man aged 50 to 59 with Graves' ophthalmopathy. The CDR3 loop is CASSVQGFSPLHF. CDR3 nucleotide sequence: TGTGCCAGCTCAGTACAGGGATTTTCACCCCTCCACTTT.